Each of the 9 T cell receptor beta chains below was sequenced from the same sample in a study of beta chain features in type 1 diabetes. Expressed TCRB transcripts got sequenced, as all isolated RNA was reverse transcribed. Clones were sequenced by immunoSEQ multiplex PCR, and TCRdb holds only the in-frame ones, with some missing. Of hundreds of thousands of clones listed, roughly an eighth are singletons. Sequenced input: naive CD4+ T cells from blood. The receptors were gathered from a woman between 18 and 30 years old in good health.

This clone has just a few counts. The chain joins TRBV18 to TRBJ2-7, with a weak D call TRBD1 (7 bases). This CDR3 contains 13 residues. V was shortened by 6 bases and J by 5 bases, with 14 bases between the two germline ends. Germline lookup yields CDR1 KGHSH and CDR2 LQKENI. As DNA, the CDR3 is TGTGCCAGCTCCCTCACCAGGGGGGACGAGCAGTACGTC. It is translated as CASSLTRGDEQYV.

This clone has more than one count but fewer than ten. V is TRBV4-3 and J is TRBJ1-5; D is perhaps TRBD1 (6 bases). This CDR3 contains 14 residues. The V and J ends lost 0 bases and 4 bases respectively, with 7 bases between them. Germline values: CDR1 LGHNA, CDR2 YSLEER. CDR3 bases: TGCGCCAGCAGCCAAGAAAGGGGGAATCAGCCCCAGCATTTT. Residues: CASSQERGNQPQHF.

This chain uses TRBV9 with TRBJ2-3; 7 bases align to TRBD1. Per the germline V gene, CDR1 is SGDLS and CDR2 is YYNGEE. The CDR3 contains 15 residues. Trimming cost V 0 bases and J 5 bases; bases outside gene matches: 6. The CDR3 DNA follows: TGTGCCAGCAGCGTAGCTTCACAGGGGATAGATACGCAGTATTTT. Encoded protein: CASSVASQGIDTQYF.

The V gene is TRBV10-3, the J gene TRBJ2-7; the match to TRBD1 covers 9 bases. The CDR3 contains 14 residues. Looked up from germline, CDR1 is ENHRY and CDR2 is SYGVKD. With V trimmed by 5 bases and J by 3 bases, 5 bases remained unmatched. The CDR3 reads CAISPGQGNYEQYF. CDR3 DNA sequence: TGTGCCATCAGTCCGGGACAGGGCAACTACGAGCAGTACTTC.

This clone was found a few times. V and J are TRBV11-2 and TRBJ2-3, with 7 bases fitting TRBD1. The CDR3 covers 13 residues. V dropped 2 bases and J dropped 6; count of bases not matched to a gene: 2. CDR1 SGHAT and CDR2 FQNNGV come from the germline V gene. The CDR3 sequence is CASSLRGQDTQYF. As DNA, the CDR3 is TGTGCCAGCAGCTTAAGGGGGCAGGATACGCAGTATTTT.

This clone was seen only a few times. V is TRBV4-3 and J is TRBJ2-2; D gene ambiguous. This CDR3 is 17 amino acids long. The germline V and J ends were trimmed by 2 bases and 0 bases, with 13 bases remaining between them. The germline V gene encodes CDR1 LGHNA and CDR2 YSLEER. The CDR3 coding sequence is TGCGCCAGCAGCCAATTCTTGGACGGAACGAACACCGGGGAGCTGTTTTTT. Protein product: CASSQFLDGTNTGELFF.

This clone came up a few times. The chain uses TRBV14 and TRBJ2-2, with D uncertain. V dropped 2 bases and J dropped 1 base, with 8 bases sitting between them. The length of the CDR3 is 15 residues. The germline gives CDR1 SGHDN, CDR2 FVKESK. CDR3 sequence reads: CASSQRVLNTGELFF. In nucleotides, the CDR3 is TGTGCCAGCAGCCAACGTGTCCTGAACACCGGGGAGCTGTTTTTT.

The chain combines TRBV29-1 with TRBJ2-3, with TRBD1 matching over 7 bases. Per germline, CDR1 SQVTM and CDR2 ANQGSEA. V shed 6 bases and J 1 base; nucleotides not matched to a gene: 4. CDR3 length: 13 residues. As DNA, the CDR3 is TGCAGCGTCGCAGGGGGACGCACAGATACGCAGTATTTT. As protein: CSVAGGRTDTQYF.

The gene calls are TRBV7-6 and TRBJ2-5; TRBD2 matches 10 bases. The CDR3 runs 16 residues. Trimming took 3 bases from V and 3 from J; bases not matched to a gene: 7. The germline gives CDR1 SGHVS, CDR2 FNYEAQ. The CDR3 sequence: CASSFRLAGTEETQYF. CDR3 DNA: TGTGCCAGCAGCTTCCGACTAGCGGGCACTGAAGAGACCCAGTACTTC.